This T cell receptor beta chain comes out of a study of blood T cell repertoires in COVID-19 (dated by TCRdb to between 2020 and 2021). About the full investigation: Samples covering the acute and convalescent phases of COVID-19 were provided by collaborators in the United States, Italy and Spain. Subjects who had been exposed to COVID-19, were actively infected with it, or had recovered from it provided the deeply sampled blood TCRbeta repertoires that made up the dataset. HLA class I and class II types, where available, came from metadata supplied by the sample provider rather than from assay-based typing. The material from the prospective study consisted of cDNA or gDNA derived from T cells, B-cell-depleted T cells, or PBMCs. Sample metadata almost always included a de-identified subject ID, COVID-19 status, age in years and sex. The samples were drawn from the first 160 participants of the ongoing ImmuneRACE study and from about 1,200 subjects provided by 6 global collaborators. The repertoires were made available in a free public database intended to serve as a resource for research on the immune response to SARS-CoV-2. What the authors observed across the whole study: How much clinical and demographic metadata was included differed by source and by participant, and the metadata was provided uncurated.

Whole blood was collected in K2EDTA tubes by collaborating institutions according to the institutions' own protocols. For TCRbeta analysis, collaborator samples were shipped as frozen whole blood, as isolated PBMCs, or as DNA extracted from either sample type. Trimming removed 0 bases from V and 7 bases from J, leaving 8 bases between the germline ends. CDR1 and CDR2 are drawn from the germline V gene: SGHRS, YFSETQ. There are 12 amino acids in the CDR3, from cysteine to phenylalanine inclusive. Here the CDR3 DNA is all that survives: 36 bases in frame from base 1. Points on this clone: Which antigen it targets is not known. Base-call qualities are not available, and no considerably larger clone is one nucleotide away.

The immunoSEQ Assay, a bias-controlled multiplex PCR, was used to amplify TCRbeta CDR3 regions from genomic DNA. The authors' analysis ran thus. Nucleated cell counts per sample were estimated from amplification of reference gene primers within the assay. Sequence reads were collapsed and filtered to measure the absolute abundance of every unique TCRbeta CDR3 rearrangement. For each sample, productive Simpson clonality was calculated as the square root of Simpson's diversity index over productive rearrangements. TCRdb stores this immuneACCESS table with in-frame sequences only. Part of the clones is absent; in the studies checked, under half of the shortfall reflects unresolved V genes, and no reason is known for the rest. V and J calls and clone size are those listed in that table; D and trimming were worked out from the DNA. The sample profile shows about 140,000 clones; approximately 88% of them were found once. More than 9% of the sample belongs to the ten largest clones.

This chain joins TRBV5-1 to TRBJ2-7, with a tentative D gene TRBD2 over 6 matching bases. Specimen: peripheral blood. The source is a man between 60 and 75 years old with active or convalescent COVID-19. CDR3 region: CASSLAGREQYF. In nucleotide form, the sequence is TGCGCCAGCAGCTTGGCCGGGAGAGAGCAGTACTTC.